This T cell receptor (beta chain) was recovered during a study of early T cells in non-severe SARS-CoV-2 infection. Whole-study context: Chains stayed unpaired after sequencing of bulk RNA from unsorted whole blood.

The TCR library protocol was used to attach unique molecular identifiers. These identifiers were attached to individual cDNA molecules. Each CDR3 protein is one row after TCRdb ran MiXCR on the 5' RACE reads. The sample holds approximately 65,000 distinct CDR3 sequences, 10% to 15% seen once. The CDR3 is made up of 15 amino acids. Trimming took 6 bases from V and 1 from J, leaving 15 bases between them. Germline CDR1 and CDR2: MNHEY and SVGAGI. This clonotype has ten or more counts. The sequenced material came from whole blood. V and J are TRBV6-5 and TRBJ1-1; TRBD1 might be the D (5 bases). The sequence was obtained from an adult who was a healthcare worker with PCR-confirmed SARS-CoV-2 infection or an uninfected control (not recorded which). The CDR3 coding sequence is TGTGCCAGCAGGCCGGGGGGATCACCGAACACTGAAGCTTTCTTT. Translated: CASRPGGSPNTEAFF.